This T cell receptor (beta chain) originates from a study of T cells in Graves' hyperthyroidism and ophthalmopathy (dated by TCRdb to about 2019). With respect to the entire study: Peripheral blood samples were taken at initial diagnosis, before any treatment was given. To identify distinguishing TCR V-J signatures, a discovery cohort of about 100 patients was used, comprising 43 with Graves' ophthalmopathy and 57 with stable Graves' hyperthyroidism. Prospective prediction of ophthalmopathy was tested in an independent validation cohort of about 19 hyperthyroidism patients and 17 patients who later progressed to ophthalmopathy. The 95 to 100 discovery patients were randomly divided into training and test sets at a 7:3 ratio. Thyroid tissue and blood T-cell repertoires from six Graves' hyperthyroidism patients were also compared in the study. After blood sampling, hyperthyroidism patients were treated with methimazole at a starting dose of 30 mg daily, and ophthalmopathy patients were treated with high-dose intravenous methylprednisolone. According to the paper, TCR Vbeta CDR3 sequencing was carried out on 135 peripheral blood samples, which came from more than 40 ophthalmopathy, under 80 hyperthyroidism and some 17 progressor patients. Overall results and qualifications from the work: Sample size was not statistically predetermined, and investigators were not blinded to group allocation. In validation, the model predicted progression to ophthalmopathy a median of 6.5 months before onset, with roughly 71% sensitivity and 72.22% specificity. Most expanded thyroid clonotypes (frequency above 0.001) were also found in blood, which suggests that blood repertoires may mirror thyroid immune responses. A 13 V-J signature model separated ophthalmopathy from stable hyperthyroidism, with around 90% sensitivity and 81.08% specificity in cross-validation and 80%/75% in testing.

Stable Graves' hyperthyroidism was defined as no progression to ophthalmopathy during 18 months of follow-up. The hyperthyroidism patients were between 18 and 65 years old and newly diagnosed, with a disease duration of less than 2 months. The study excluded patients with uncontrolled infections, other autoimmune diseases, pregnancy or lactation. Diagnoses were based on clinical symptoms, serum thyroxine and TRAb, thyroid ultrasound and orbital computed tomography. Ficoll-Paque density gradient centrifugation was used to isolate PBMCs from about 9 ml of fresh peripheral blood. Trizol reagent was used to extract total RNA, and RNA quality was then checked on an Agilent 2100 Bioanalyzer. This clonotype was seen at least ten times. This receptor's antigen is unknown. The input lacks base qualities; no much larger clone sits a single base away. TCR beta CDR3 regions were amplified from RNA transcripts. The first round of RT-PCR for the TCR CDR3 was performed with the HTBI primer set and the Qiagen OneStep RT-PCR kit. Libraries were constructed in a second round of multiplex PCR, after which size selection and purification were carried out. Paired-end sequencing of the libraries was performed with 100 bp reads on an Illumina HiSeq2000. The study's processing was this. Raw data were processed with SOAPnuke, discarding reads with adapters, uncalled bases, mean Phred below 15, or no exact constant-primer or identifier match. COPE v1.2.5 was used to merge the high-quality paired reads, and each unique nucleotide sequence was defined as a clonotype. MiTCR v1.1 was used to align clonotypes to the IMGT TRBV, TRBD and TRBJ reference segments. The analysis included only V-J combinations with a frequency above 0.0001, which together covered around 99% of the repertoires. The TCS score was defined as F50 (clonal expansion) divided by E x V (chaos), with BLOSUM62-based TCRdist calculated between CDR3 peptides within each V-J. Welch's t-statistics and random forest reduced around 550 V-J features to under 15, which were used in a naive Bayes classifier (R e1071). TCRdb applied fastp at Q25 and MiXCR to the public reads, then kept only in-frame beta chains. Merged by CDR3 protein, the rows form single entries marked with the most common genes and DNA. It is TCRdb's table, rather than the study itself, that gives the V and J calls and clone size. The sample table holds approximately 400,000 distinct CDR3 sequences, of which approximately 15% were seen once. Approximately 11% of the sample rests with the top ten.

Between the V and J ends, shortened by 5 bases and 4 bases respectively, the junction contains 14 bases. The CDR3, cysteine through phenylalanine, is 14 amino acids long. Only the CDR3 DNA is retained, 42 bases long and in frame from the first base. The germline V gene (reference sequence) supplies CDR1 MNHEY and CDR2 SMNVEV. The sample was blood. The TCR sequence derives from an older woman with Graves' hyperthyroidism. The rearranged segments are TRBV27 and TRBJ1-1, and TRBD1 may be the D gene, going by 5 matching bases. The DNA sequence is as follows: TGTGCCAGCAGTCCCACGGAGGGGAGCACTGAAGCTTTCTTT. It codes for CASSPTEGSTEAFF.